This TCR beta chain was identified in a study of OX40 agonist ivuxolimab in advanced cancers. Per germline, CDR1 LNHNV and CDR2 YYDKDF (reference sequence). The V gene end was trimmed by 1 base and the J gene end by 8 bases; junction bases not matched to a gene: 8. This CDR3 has 15 residues. TCRdb's table, derived via immunoSEQ multiplex PCR, lists solely in-frame clones and lacks some. The sample includes roughly 70,000 clones, about 90% of them seen just once. The V and J genes are TRBV15 and TRBJ1-2, with 9 bases that match TRBD1. Sample: CD4+ or CD8+ T cells sorted from blood, taken in a trial of the OX40 agonist ivuxolimab. The source of this sequence is an adult with an advanced solid tumor such as melanoma, head and neck, liver or kidney cancer. DNA for the CDR3: TGTGCCACCAGCAGAGTAGGGGACAGGGCTAACGGCTACACCTTC. Translation: CATSRVGDRANGYTF.